This TCR beta chain was recovered during a study of chemoradiotherapy in HPV16-positive cancers. Repertoires were generated with immunoSEQ multiplex PCR, while TCRdb's copy carries only in-frame clones and drops some. The sample has about 16,000 clones, just under 70% seen once. Deletions cut 3 bases from V and 2 bases from J, with 15 bases between. Germline assignment: CDR1 SNHLY and CDR2 FYNNEI. The CDR3 covers 16 residues. Sequencing used tumor tissue, obtained from a patient who underwent chemoradiotherapy. The clonotype originates from a human donor with HPV-associated anogenital cancer. The chain joins TRBV2 to TRBJ2-3; D is possibly TRBD1 or TRBD2 (5 bases each). This CDR3 is CASSEGRVGTTDTQYF. The CDR3 DNA reads as TGTGCCAGCAGTGAGGGGCGGGTCGGCACCACAGATACGCAGTATTTT.